This is a list of T cell receptor beta chains from one sample in a study of cytomegalovirus exposure and HLA in healthy donors. Method: immunoSEQ multiplex PCR; TCRdb's copy keeps in-frame clones and lacks some. The repertoire has around 190,000 clones, approximately 75% of them found once; the top ten carry about 4.4%. The sequenced sample consisted of PBMCs. The source of these receptors is a man aged 30 to 39 in good health and CMV-seropositive. Both conserved end residues are part of each CDR3. Each record gives: clone size, J gene, D gene, V gene, CDR3 protein, CDR3 DNA. A D gene is named only where the DNA matches it firmly. A row's size may be missing; if present it is once, few, many or a size class.

>-|TRBJ2-3|-|TRBV18
CASSLSMSSGTDTQYF
TGTGCCAGCTCACTATCGATGAGTTCTGGCACAGATACGCAGTATTTT
>few|TRBJ1-6|TRBD1|TRBV30
CAWTTGASGNSPLHF
TGTGCCTGGACTACAGGGGCATCTGGGAATTCACCCCTCCACTTT
>-|TRBJ2-2|-|TRBV30
CAWARGLNTGELFF
TGTGCCTGGGCCCGGGGACTTAACACCGGGGAGCTGTTTTTT
>-|TRBJ1-2|TRBD1|TRBV19
CASRTTGNYGYTF
TGTGCCAGTAGGACGACAGGGAACTATGGCTACACCTTC
>-|TRBJ1-4|-|TRBV5-1
CASSSLIRGRGEKLFF
TGCGCCAGCAGCTCCCTAATAAGGGGCCGCGGTGAAAAACTGTTTTTT
>-|TRBJ2-7|TRBD1|TRBV5-6
CASSTGTGAYEQYF
TGTGCCAGCAGTACCGGGACAGGAGCTTACGAGCAGTACTTC
>-|TRBJ2-7|TRBD1|TRBV7-9
CASRLRGQGADEQYF
TGTGCCAGCAGACTCCGGGGACAGGGGGCCGACGAGCAGTACTTC
>few|TRBJ2-7|TRBD1|TRBV18
CASSPPGRGPAEQYF
TGTGCCAGCTCACCACCGGGCAGGGGGCCGGCCGAGCAGTACTTC
>-|TRBJ2-1|TRBD2|TRBV28
CASVGGDGHNEQFF
TGTGCCAGCGTCGGGGGGGACGGGCACAATGAGCAGTTCTTC
>-|TRBJ2-7|TRBD2|TRBV27
CASRGAGYEQYF
TGTGCCAGCAGGGGAGCGGGGTACGAGCAGTACTTC
>few|TRBJ1-5|-|TRBV5-6
CASRLGGVGNQPQHF
TGTGCCAGCAGATTGGGGGGGGTTGGCAATCAGCCCCAGCATTTT
>-|TRBJ2-7|-|TRBV6-6
CATSRSSYEQYF
TGTGCCACCTCGAGGAGCTCCTACGAGCAGTACTTC
>few|TRBJ2-7|-|TRBV30
CAWALGLGNPYEQYF
TGTGCCTGGGCCCTCGGACTGGGAAACCCCTACGAGCAGTACTTC
>few|TRBJ1-2|TRBD1|TRBV19
CASSFRGQGALSYGYTF
TGTGCCAGTAGTTTTAGGGGACAGGGGGCTCTCTCCTATGGCTACACCTTC
>-|TRBJ2-5|-|TRBV2
CAGGTEEIQYF
TGTGCCGGGGGGACTGAAGAGATCCAGTACTTC
>once|TRBJ2-3|TRBD2|TRBV19
CASSTTGTSENTDTQYF
TGTGCCAGTAGTACCACCGGGACTAGCGAAAACACAGATACGCAGTATTTT
>few|TRBJ1-4|TRBD1|TRBV6-1
CATWTGYSEKLFF
TGTGCCACCTGGACAGGGTATAGTGAAAAACTGTTTTTT
>-|TRBJ2-5|-|TRBV15
CATSRFRETQYF
TGTGCCACCAGCAGGTTCCGGGAGACCCAGTACTTC
>-|TRBJ1-3|TRBD1|TRBV5-4
CASSPDRVGGNTIYF
TGTGCCAGCAGCCCGGACAGGGTGGGAGGAAACACCATATATTTT
>-|TRBJ1-1|-|TRBV6-6
CASSQQGATEAFF
TGTGCCAGCAGCCAACAGGGCGCCACTGAAGCTTTCTTT
>once|TRBJ2-2|-|TRBV19
CASSLGGTLAGELFF
TGTGCCAGTAGCCTGGGCGGGACTTTGGCCGGGGAGCTGTTTTTT
>-|TRBJ2-2|TRBD2|TRBV6-4
CASRRESSTGELFF
TGTGCCAGCAGGCGGGAGTCTAGCACCGGGGAGCTGTTTTTT
>-|TRBJ1-3|-|TRBV9
CASSVRGGNTIYF
TGTGCCAGCAGCGTACGAGGCGGAAACACCATATATTTT
>-|TRBJ1-5|-|TRBV19
CASNLRRDQPQHF
TGTGCCAGTAACCTAAGGAGGGATCAGCCCCAGCATTTT
>-|TRBJ2-6|-|TRBV4-3
CASSQLTGPRSGANVLTF
TGCGCCAGCAGCCAGCTGACAGGACCCCGCTCTGGGGCCAACGTCCTGACTTTC
>-|TRBJ1-6|TRBD1|TRBV6-5
CASSYRQGAYNSPLHF
TGTGCCAGCAGTTACCGACAGGGGGCTTATAATTCACCCCTCCACTTT
>-|TRBJ1-1|-|TRBV19
CASSIGGRAEAFF
TGTGCCAGTAGTATAGGGGGGCGCGCTGAAGCTTTCTTT
>-|TRBJ2-3|TRBD2|TRBV4-3
CASSQDLPRGTSGVTDTQYF
TGCGCCAGCAGCCAAGATCTCCCCCGCGGGACGAGCGGGGTCACAGATACGCAGTATTTT
>-|TRBJ2-7|-|TRBV7-2
CASSSYRGAAYEQYF
TGTGCCAGCAGCTCTTACCGGGGGGCGGCCTACGAGCAGTACTTC
>few|TRBJ2-5|TRBD1|TRBV28
CASSLSGTGGETQYF
TGTGCCAGCAGTTTATCGGGGACAGGGGGGGAGACCCAGTACTTC
>few|TRBJ2-7|-|TRBV7-9
CASSLASYSEQYF
TGTGCCAGCAGCTTAGCATCGTATTCCGAGCAGTACTTC
>few|TRBJ1-6|TRBD1|TRBV5-1
CASSPTGNSPLHF
TGCGCCAGCAGCCCGACAGGGAATTCACCCCTCCACTTT
>-|TRBJ2-5|TRBD1|TRBV19
CASRSRDRGQETQYF
TGTGCCAGTAGGAGTCGGGACAGAGGGCAAGAGACCCAGTACTTC
>-|TRBJ2-7|TRBD2|TRBV7-9
CASSLDLGLAYEQYF
TGTGCCAGCAGCTTAGACCTCGGACTAGCGTACGAGCAGTACTTC
>-|TRBJ2-2|TRBD1|TRBV15
CATSEGRDRDTGELFF
TGTGCCACCAGCGAAGGCCGGGACAGGGACACCGGGGAGCTGTTTTTT
>-|TRBJ1-2|TRBD1|TRBV7-9
CASSLATGVHYGYTF
TGTGCCAGCAGCTTAGCCACAGGGGTTCACTATGGCTACACCTTC
>-|TRBJ2-5|TRBD2|TRBV7-2
CASSVGGEATQYF
TGTGCCAGCAGCGTCGGGGGGGAGGCGACCCAGTACTTC
>-|TRBJ2-1|-|TRBV9
CASSVGIRENNEQFF
TGTGCCAGCAGCGTAGGTATTCGGGAAAACAATGAGCAGTTCTTC
>-|TRBJ2-7|TRBD2|TRBV30
CAWRGGRAPYEQYF
TGTGCCTGGAGGGGCGGGAGGGCCCCCTACGAGCAGTACTTC
>-|TRBJ2-7|-|TRBV5-4
CASNRIGDEQYF
TGTGCCAGCAATAGAATAGGGGACGAGCAGTACTTC
>-|TRBJ1-1|-|TRBV5-1
CASSLSDTEAFF
TGCGCCAGCAGCTTGTCAGACACTGAAGCTTTCTTT
>-|TRBJ2-7|-|TRBV21-1
CASSKGGNTPWSYEQYF
TGTGCCAGCAGCAAAGGAGGGAACACCCCTTGGTCCTACGAGCAGTACTTC
>-|TRBJ1-5|-|TRBV21-1
CASSTEAGYSNQPQHF
TGTGCCAGCAGCACAGAGGCGGGCTATAGCAATCAGCCCCAGCATTTT
>-|TRBJ2-7|-|TRBV4-1
CASSQESRGWGNEQYF
TGCGCCAGCAGCCAAGAGTCCCGCGGGTGGGGAAACGAGCAGTACTTC
>-|TRBJ2-4|TRBD1|TRBV15
CATSSQDRDGSKNIQYF
TGTGCCACCAGCAGTCAAGACAGGGACGGATCCAAAAACATTCAGTACTTC
>-|TRBJ1-4|-|TRBV15
CATSRDPQGIREKLFF
TGTGCCACCAGCAGAGATCCCCAGGGCATTCGCGAAAAACTGTTTTTT
>-|TRBJ1-4|TRBD1|TRBV29-1
CSFRDSVEKLFF
TGCAGCTTCCGGGACAGTGTTGAAAAACTGTTTTTT
>-|TRBJ2-5|TRBD1|TRBV6-5
CASFQTGFQETQYF
TGTGCCAGTTTCCAGACAGGGTTTCAAGAGACCCAGTACTTC
>-|TRBJ2-7|-|TRBV27
CASSSSGDRYEQYF
TGTGCCAGCAGTTCCAGCGGAGATAGGTACGAGCAGTACTTC
>-|TRBJ1-2|TRBD1|TRBV5-1
CASSLEQGVLSSF
TGCGCCAGCAGCTTGGAACAGGGGGTCCTCTCCTCCTTC
>-|TRBJ2-7|-|TRBV9
CASSVGGLSYEQYF
TGTGCCAGCAGCGTAGGAGGGCTGTCCTACGAGCAGTACTTC